This T cell receptor (beta chain) was observed in a study of Graves' ophthalmopathy and Graves' hyperthyroidism. The CDR3 length is 16 residues. Germline lookup yields CDR1 KGHDR and CDR2 SFDVKD. Unmatched junction bases numbered 3, after V lost 2 bases and J lost 3 bases. The authors amplified TCR beta CDR3 regions from RNA transcripts. HTBI primers were employed in first-round RT-PCR, then a second-round multiplex PCR followed. One entry per CDR3 protein, called by TCRdb with MiXCR from the multiplex PCR reads. Of 200,000 to 250,000 distinct CDR3 sequences listed, 45% to 55% are singletons. V and J are TRBV24-1 and TRBJ1-5; 10 bases are a match to TRBD1. Sequenced input: peripheral blood. The receptor was isolated from an adult man with Graves' ophthalmopathy. The CDR3 bases are TGTGCCACCAGTGATTCCGGGACAGGGGACAATCAGCCCCAGCATTTT. Translation gives CATSDSGTGDNQPQHF.